This is a list of T cell receptor beta chains from one sample in a study of T cell responses to AZD1222 COVID-19 vaccine. Libraries were prepared by immunoSEQ multiplex PCR; TCRdb keeps only in-frame clonotypes and omits some of them. Of approximately 98,000 clones listed, more than 70% are singletons. The sample consisted of peripheral blood, taken on day 0 of MenACWY control vaccination. These receptors came from an adult in good health. The CDR3 runs from the conserved cysteine through the conserved F or W. D genes are given only for firm matches. Clone sizes are given selectively: once, few, many, or a class where the clone is expanded.

size	D	V	J	DNA	CDR3
-	TRBD1	TRBV7-9	TRBJ1-6	TGTGCCAGCAGCGTCGGGACAGGGGACAATTCACCCCTCCACTTT	CASSVGTGDNSPLHF
-	-	TRBV5-5	TRBJ2-5	TGTGCCAGCAGCTTATCAGGGGCGATCGAGACCCAGTACTTC	CASSLSGAIETQYF
-	TRBD1	TRBV28	TRBJ1-3	TGTGCCAGCAGTTCCCGACAGGGGAACCCCCCTACAGGAAACACCATATATTTT	CASSSRQGNPPTGNTIYF
-	-	TRBV21-1	TRBJ2-3	TGTGCCAGCAGCACGGAGTGCACTAGCACAGATACGCAGTATTTT	CASSTECTSTDTQYF
-	TRBD1	TRBV5-1	TRBJ1-2	TGCGCCAGCAGCTTGGAAGGGACAGGGGGAGTCTATGGCTACACCTTC	CASSLEGTGGVYGYTF
-	TRBD1	TRBV6-5	TRBJ1-2	TGTGCCAGCACCCGGGGACAGGGGATTAACTATGGCTACACCTTC	CASTRGQGINYGYTF
-	-	TRBV6-5	TRBJ1-4	TGTGCCATCTGGGACGGCATTAATGAAAAACTGTTTTTT	CAIWDGINEKLFF
-	TRBD1	TRBV7-3	TRBJ1-1	TGTGCCAGCGGGGGACAGCCCATGAACACTGAAGCTTTCTTT	CASGGQPMNTEAFF
-	-	TRBV6-5	TRBJ1-6	TGTGCCAGCAGCCCGGGGCTCGGTAATTCACCCCTCCACTTT	CASSPGLGNSPLHF
-	-	TRBV10-1	TRBJ2-2	TGCGCCAGCAGTGGAACTCTTACGCGGAACACCGGGGAGCTGTTTTTT	CASSGTLTRNTGELFF
-	-	TRBV11-2	TRBJ1-4	TGTGCCAGCAGCTTAGTCGAACCGTATGAAAAACTGTTTTTT	CASSLVEPYEKLFF
-	-	TRBV3-1/TRBV3-2	TRBJ1-1	TGTGCCAGCGGGGGGCGGAGCACTGAAGCTTTCTTT	CASGGRSTEAFF
few	-	TRBV30	TRBJ1-6	TGTGCCTGGAGCGCTGTCGGCTACAGAATCTATAATTCACCCCTCCACTTT	CAWSAVGYRIYNSPLHF
-	TRBD1	TRBV11-1	TRBJ1-1	TGTGCCAGCAGCCGTGGGGAGGGACAGGGCGGCGCTGAAGCTTTCTTT	CASSRGEGQGGAEAFF
-	-	TRBV19	TRBJ1-1	TGTGCCAGTAGTCCCCGGACAGAGATGAACACTGAAGCTTTCTTT	CASSPRTEMNTEAFF
-	-	TRBV27	TRBJ1-2	TGTGCCAGCACCACAGGATCCGCCTATGGCTACACCTTC	CASTTGSAYGYTF
few	TRBD1	TRBV6-5	TRBJ1-6	TGTGCCAGCAGGACAGGGGGCGAAGAGTCACCCCTCCACTTT	CASRTGGEESPLHF
few	TRBD1	TRBV5-6	TRBJ1-2	TGTGCCAGCAGCTACAGGGGCGCTGGCTACACCTTC	CASSYRGAGYTF
-	TRBD2	TRBV28	TRBJ2-1	TGTGCCAGCAGTTTATGGTCGGGGGGGGACAATGAGCAGTTCTTC	CASSLWSGGDNEQFF
-	-	TRBV28	TRBJ1-5	TGTGCCAGCCAAACCGGACAGCGCAATCAGCCCCAGCATTTT	CASQTGQRNQPQHF
-	TRBD2	TRBV4-1	TRBJ2-1	TGCGCCAGCAGCCAAGGAGAAGCGGGGGGACTCTACAATGAGCAGTTCTTC	CASSQGEAGGLYNEQFF
-	-	TRBV30	TRBJ2-7	TGTGCCTGGAAGTTTCAGGGTGGTGAGCAGTACTTC	CAWKFQGGEQYF
-	-	TRBV6-5	TRBJ2-7	TGTGCCAGCAAGGGCTCCTCTATGTTGGAGCAGTACTTC	CASKGSSMLEQYF
once	-	TRBV23-1	TRBJ1-2	TGCGCCAGCAGTCAATCGTCACAGAACTATGGCTACACCTTC	CASSQSSQNYGYTF
-	TRBD2	TRBV2	TRBJ2-2	TGTGCCAGCAGCAGGACTAGCGGGGGGGACCGGGAGCTGTTTTTT	CASSRTSGGDRELFF
-	TRBD1	TRBV5-6	TRBJ1-2	TGTGCCAGCAGCGCCCGGACAGGTTATGACTACACCTTC	CASSARTGYDYTF
-	-	TRBV19	TRBJ1-2	TGTGCCAGTAGTATAATGGGGGCAGAAGGCTACACCTTC	CASSIMGAEGYTF
-	-	TRBV10-2	TRBJ2-7	TGCGCCAGCATCTATCCAGGTACCTACGAGCAGTACTTC	CASIYPGTYEQYF
once	TRBD1	TRBV11-3	TRBJ2-3	TGTGCCAGCAGCTTGACAGGGGTTGCAGATACGCAGTATTTT	CASSLTGVADTQYF
-	-	TRBV4-3	TRBJ2-7	TGCGCCAGCAGCCAGGAGGAGTTCGTGTACGAGCAGTACTTC	CASSQEEFVYEQYF
-	TRBD1	TRBV2	TRBJ1-2	TGTGCCAGCAGTAAGACAGGGGACCACTATGGCTACACCTTC	CASSKTGDHYGYTF
-	-	TRBV10-1	TRBJ2-2	TGCGCCAGCAGTCGGGGACTGAACACCGGGGAGCTGTTTTTT	CASSRGLNTGELFF
-	TRBD2	TRBV6-5	TRBJ2-1	TGTGCCAGCAGTTGGGGACTAGCGGGGGCTAATGAGCAGTTCTTC	CASSWGLAGANEQFF
-	-	TRBV30	TRBJ1-5	TGTGCCTGGAGTCGGGGGAATAGCAATCAGCCCCAGCATTTT	CAWSRGNSNQPQHF
-	TRBD2	TRBV5-1	TRBJ2-7	TGCGCCAGCAGCTCCTCCGCGGGGGAATCCTACGAGCAGTACTTC	CASSSSAGESYEQYF
once	TRBD1	TRBV6-5	TRBJ1-2	TGTGCCAGCAGTTCCGGACAGGGGAACTATGGCTACACCTTC	CASSSGQGNYGYTF
-	TRBD1	TRBV29-1	TRBJ1-1	TGCAGCGTTAACAGGGGCGGCACTGAAGCTTTCTTT	CSVNRGGTEAFF